This T cell receptor (beta chain) originates from a study of CD8+CD57+ T cells in acquired aplastic anemia. Study background: Mean yield of DNA from sorted CD4+ and CD8+ cells was 2.5 to 4 ug. Healthy donors yielded about 9.9 million CD4+ cell reads on average. Broader study findings: Simpson's diversity of CD8+ cells was not significantly different in patients compared with controls.

This clonotype is medium-sized (0.01 to 0.1%) by share. Antigen: not known. The study profiled TCR beta VDJ and CDR3 using genomic DNA as template. TCRdb re-called the reads with MiXCR, one entry per CDR3 protein. The sample yields roughly 64,000 distinct CDR3 sequences, about 56% seen once. The ends lost 5 bases at V and 9 bases at J; junction bases unmatched: 10. The CDR3 is 16 amino acids. Germline CDR1 reads LNHNV; CDR2 reads YYDKDF (reference sequence). The receptor was isolated from a human donor in good health, serving as a control. The V call is TRBV15, the J call TRBJ2-1; TRBD2 matches 13 bases. The specimen was sorted CD4+, CD8+, or CD8+CD57+ T cells (not recorded which) from PBMCs. CDR3 DNA sequence: TGTGCCACCAGCGGTCCGGGACTAGCGGGACTATTTGAGCAGTTCTTC. It specifies CATSGPGLAGLFEQFF.